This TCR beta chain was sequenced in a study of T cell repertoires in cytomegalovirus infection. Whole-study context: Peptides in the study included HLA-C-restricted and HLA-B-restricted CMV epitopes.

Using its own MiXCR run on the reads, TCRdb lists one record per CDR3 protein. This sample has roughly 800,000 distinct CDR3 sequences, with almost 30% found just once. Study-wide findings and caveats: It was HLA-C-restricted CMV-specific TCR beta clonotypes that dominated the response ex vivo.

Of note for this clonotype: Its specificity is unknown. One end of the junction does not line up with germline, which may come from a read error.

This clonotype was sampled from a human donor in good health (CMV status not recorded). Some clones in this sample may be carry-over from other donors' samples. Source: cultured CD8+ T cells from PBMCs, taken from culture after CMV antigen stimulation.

Here the CDR3 DNA reads TGTGCCAGCAGCTTGGATATCGGGGGGCCGAGCTCCTACAATGAGCAGTTCTTC. As protein: CASSLDIGGPSSYNEQFF. The rearrangement links TRBV5-3 to TRBJ2-1; possibly TRBD2 for D (7 bases). TRBV5-3 is designated an ORF whose function remains uncertain. The CDR3 covers 18 residues.